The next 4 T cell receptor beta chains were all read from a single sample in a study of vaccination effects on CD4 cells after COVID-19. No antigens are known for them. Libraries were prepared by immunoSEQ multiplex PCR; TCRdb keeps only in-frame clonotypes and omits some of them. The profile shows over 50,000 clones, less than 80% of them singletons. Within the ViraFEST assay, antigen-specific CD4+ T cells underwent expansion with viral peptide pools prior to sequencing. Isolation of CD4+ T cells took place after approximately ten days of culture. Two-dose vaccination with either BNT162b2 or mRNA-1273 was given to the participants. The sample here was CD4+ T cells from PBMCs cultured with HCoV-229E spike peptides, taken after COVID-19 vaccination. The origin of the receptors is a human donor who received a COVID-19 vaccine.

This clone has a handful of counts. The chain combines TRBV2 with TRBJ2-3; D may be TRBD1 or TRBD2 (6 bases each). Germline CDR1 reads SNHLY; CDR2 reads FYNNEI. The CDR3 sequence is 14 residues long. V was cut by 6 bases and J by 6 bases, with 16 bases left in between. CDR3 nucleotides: TGTGCCAGCAGCCCACTAGGGGGGAAGGATACGCAGTATTTT. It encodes CASSPLGGKDTQYF.

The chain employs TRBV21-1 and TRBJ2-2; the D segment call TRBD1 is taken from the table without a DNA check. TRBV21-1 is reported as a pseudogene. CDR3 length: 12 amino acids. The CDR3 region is CASSKASGELFF. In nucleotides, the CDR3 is TGTGCCAGCAGCAAGGCCAGCGGGGAGCTGTTTTTT.

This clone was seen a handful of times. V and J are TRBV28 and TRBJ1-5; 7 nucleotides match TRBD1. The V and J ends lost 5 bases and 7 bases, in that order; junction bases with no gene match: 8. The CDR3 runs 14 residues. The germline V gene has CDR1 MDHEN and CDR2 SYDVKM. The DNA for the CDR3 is TGTGCCAGCAGTCTCATACAGGGGAGGCAGCCCCAGCATTTT. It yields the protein CASSLIQGRQPQHF.

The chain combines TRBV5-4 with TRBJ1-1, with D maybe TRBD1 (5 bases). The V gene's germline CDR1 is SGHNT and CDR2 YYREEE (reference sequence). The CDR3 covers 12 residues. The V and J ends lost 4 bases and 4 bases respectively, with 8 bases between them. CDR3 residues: CASSTDSTEAFF. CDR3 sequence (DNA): TGTGCCAGCAGCACCGACAGCACTGAAGCTTTCTTT.